This TCR beta chain is from a study of vaccination and CD4 T cells after COVID-19. Scientists ran DNA taken from cultured CD4+ T cells through the Oncomine TCR Beta short-read assay for sequencing. TCRdb reprocessed the PCR reads with MiXCR, giving one entry per CDR3 protein. In the table there are roughly 16,000 distinct CDR3 sequences, about 60% of which are singletons. To note about this clonotype: Its specificity is not known. Without the conserved terminal phenylalanine or tryptophan, this CDR3 likely stems from a read error.

V was trimmed by 7 bases and J by 0 bases, leaving 7 bases between them. The CDR3 covers 13 residues. Germline V lookup: CDR1 SGHVS, CDR2 FQNEAQ. Treatment specified: roughly 11-day PBMC culture with coronavirus spike peptide pools or control peptides (ViraFEST assay). This chain joins TRBV7-8 and TRBJ1-5; D is undetermined. Sequencing was performed on CD4+ T cells from blood, cultured in vitro. The TCR sequence derives from a human donor who had recovered from COVID-19. CDR3 in amino acids: CASKKGSNQPQHL. The DNA for the CDR3 is TGTGCCAGCAAGAAGGGTAGCAATCAGCCCCAGCATTTA.